These 31 T cell receptor beta chains originate from one sample sequenced in a study of glioma-infiltrating T cells after dendritic cell vaccination. Produced via immunoSEQ multiplex PCR; TCRdb's table is partial and in-frame only. The sample shows tens of thousands of clones, 81% of them seen only once. The source material was blood, sampled before dendritic cell vaccination. These receptors were obtained from a human donor with glioblastoma.

The genes are TRBV5-6 and TRBJ2-3, with 11 bases identical to TRBD1. CDR3 size: 15 residues. Germline loops: CDR1 SGHDT, CDR2 YYEEEE. V shed 4 bases, J shed 6 bases, and the junction held 7 bases outside the gene matches. In DNA, the CDR3 is TGTGCCAGCAGCGGTGGGACAGGGGGTAGGGATACGCAGTATTTT. It encodes CASSGGTGGRDTQYF.

The chain links TRBV2 to TRBJ2-7; the D is unclear. Germline V gives CDR1 SNHLY, CDR2 FYNNEI. The CDR3 has 15 residues. Trimming took off 1 base at V and 0 bases at J, with 10 bases between the two ends. CDR3 nucleotide sequence: TGTGCCAGCAGTGAAGTCACAGATCCCTCCTACGAGCAGTACTTC. Protein sequence: CASSEVTDPSYEQYF.

The V call is TRBV9, the J call TRBJ1-1; 9 bases are shared with TRBD1. Germline-derived CDR1 and CDR2 are SGDLS and YYNGEE. J was trimmed by 4 bases and V by 3 bases; bases with no gene match: 7. The CDR3 has 15 residues. CDR3 region: CASSGTGERGTEAFF. In DNA, the CDR3 is TGTGCCAGCAGCGGGACAGGGGAACGGGGCACTGAAGCTTTCTTT.

The chain has TRBV7-9 and TRBJ2-7, with 7 bases that match TRBD1. V trimming: 2 bases; J trimming: 4 bases; junction bases outside the gene matches: 5. The CDR3 sequence is 14 residues long. Germline loops: CDR1 SEHNR, CDR2 FQNEAQ (reference sequence). The chain's CDR3 is CASSLSTGVYEQYF. As DNA, the CDR3 is TGTGCCAGCAGCTTATCAACAGGGGTTTACGAGCAGTACTTC.

In its sample, this clone was seen once. The chain has TRBV27 and TRBJ1-1; TRBD1 might be the D (5 bases). V dropped 2 bases and J dropped 0 bases, with 16 bases sitting between them. Looked up from germline, CDR1 is MNHEY and CDR2 is SMNVEV (reference sequence). CDR3 length equals 17 residues. The CDR3 coding sequence is TGTGCCAGCAGTTTAAAGGGCGAGCTGGACATGAACACTGAAGCTTTCTTT. Its protein product is CASSLKGELDMNTEAFF.

The gene calls are TRBV6-5 and TRBJ1-3, with D possibly matching TRBD1 (5 bases). V shed 6 bases and J shed 0 bases, with 12 bases lying between them. From germline, CDR1 is MNHEY and CDR2 SVGAGI. The CDR3 runs 15 residues. The CDR3 nucleotides read TGTGCCAGCAGACAGACAGATTCCTCTGGAAACACCATATATTTT. Translating it yields CASRQTDSSGNTIYF.

The chain is built from TRBV5-4 and TRBJ1-1; D gene uncertain. The length of the CDR3 is 14 residues. Trimming removed 4 bases at V and 0 bases at J, with 10 bases between. The germline CDR1 and CDR2 sequences are SGHNT and YYREEE (reference sequence). This chain's CDR3 is CASSQEVMNTEAFF. DNA of the CDR3: TGTGCCAGCAGCCAGGAAGTTATGAACACTGAAGCTTTCTTT.

The genes are TRBV15 and TRBJ2-4, with 10 bases matching TRBD1. CDR1 is LNHNV, CDR2 YYDKDF, per germline (reference sequence). CDR3 size: 17 residues. The J segment lost 2 bases and the V segment lost 1 base, leaving 5 bases of the junction unmatched. The CDR3 DNA reads TGTGCCACCAGCAGAGGGATGACAGGGGGCCCCAAAAACATTCAGTACTTC. Translation: CATSRGMTGGPKNIQYF.

The genes are TRBV25-1 and TRBJ1-6; tentatively, D is TRBD1 (6 bases). V was cut by 11 bases and J by 8 bases, with 16 bases left in between. Germline values: CDR1 MGHDK, CDR2 SYGVNS. This CDR3 has 13 amino acids. The CDR3 protein is CAVRDKGHSPLHF. The CDR3 bases are TGTGCCGTCCGGGACAAGGGCCATTCACCCCTCCACTTT.

The sample holds a few counts of this clone. The sample holds other DNA sequences that translate to the same CDR3. J is TRBJ1-4 and V is TRBV15, with a weak D call TRBD1 (6 bases). Germline V lookup: CDR1 LNHNV, CDR2 YYDKDF (reference sequence). CDR3 size: 15 residues. V lost 1 base and J 5 bases, leaving 11 bases between the germline ends. The CDR3 loop is CATSRGGQKNEKLFF. For the CDR3, the DNA is TGTGCCACCAGCAGAGGCGGACAGAAAAATGAAAAACTGTTTTTT.

The CDR3 is CASSPRTGMNTEAFF. CDR3 bases: TGTGCCAGCAGCCCCCGGACAGGGATGAACACTGAAGCTTTCTTT. V gene TRBV7-6 combines with J gene TRBJ1-1; TRBD1 matches 8 bases. Germline trimming cut 5 bases from V and 0 bases from J; bases unmatched to any gene: 5. Germline V gene lookup returns CDR1 SGHVS and CDR2 FNYEAQ. This CDR3 contains 15 residues.

The chain carries TRBV2 and TRBJ2-5; 10 nucleotides align to TRBD1. Per the germline V gene, CDR1 is SNHLY and CDR2 is FYNNEI. This CDR3 contains 15 residues. The trim removed 3 bases at V and 5 bases at J, leaving 6 bases unmatched. In nucleotides, the CDR3 is TGTGCCAGCAGTGATATGACAGGGGGCGCGGAGACCCAGTACTTC. It codes for CASSDMTGGAETQYF.

The chain couples TRBV5-1 to TRBJ1-1; D is unclear. This CDR3 spans 14 amino acids. V gave up 5 bases and J gave up 1 base, with 12 bases separating them. Germline V gene sequence: CDR1 SGHRS, CDR2 YFSETQ. The CDR3: CASRFVQANTEAFF. CDR3 coding DNA: TGCGCCAGCAGGTTTGTCCAGGCGAACACTGAAGCTTTCTTT.

J is TRBJ1-5 and V is TRBV15; D is unclear. The CDR3 loop spans 14 amino acids. Germline-derived CDR1 and CDR2 are LNHNV and YYDKDF (reference sequence). Trimming removed 1 base at V and 3 bases at J, with 7 bases between. The CDR3 region is CATSRAGNNQPQHF. The CDR3 DNA is TGTGCCACCAGCAGAGCCGGGAACAATCAGCCCCAGCATTTT.

This clone was seen a few times. The chain couples TRBV4-3 to TRBJ2-2, with D perhaps matching TRBD1 (5 bases). This CDR3 has 13 amino acids. Per the germline V gene, CDR1 is LGHNA and CDR2 is YSLEER. The ends were cut back, 1 base at V and 6 bases at J, with 6 bases in the middle. The CDR3 sequence: CASSQAGSGELFF. Written as DNA, the CDR3 is TGCGCCAGCAGCCAAGCAGGGTCCGGGGAGCTGTTTTTT.

V and J are TRBV5-1 and TRBJ1-5; D might be TRBD1 (5 bases). Trimming stripped 0 bases from V and 8 bases from J, with 12 bases between. This CDR3 region has 14 residues. CDR1 and CDR2 (germline): SGHRS, YFSETQ. CDR3 DNA: TGCGCCAGCAGCTTGGAGGGGTATGGGGAGCCCCAGCATTTT. Translating it yields CASSLEGYGEPQHF.

In DNA, the CDR3 is TGCGCCAGCAGCTGGGGGGGTCCCCCAAGCGGAGACACAGATACGCAGTATTTT. Protein product: CASSWGGPPSGDTDTQYF. The chain is built from TRBV5-1 and TRBJ2-3, with TRBD2 matching over 7 bases. This CDR3 contains 18 residues. Germline V gene data show CDR1 as SGHRS and CDR2 as YFSETQ. J lost 2 bases, V lost 3 bases, and 15 bases had no gene match. Together with reference TRBV5-1 and TRBJ2-3, the CDR3 gives the full variable domain: KAGVTQTPRYLIKTRGQQVTLSCSPISGHRSVSWYQQTPGQGLQFLFEYFSETQRNKGNFPGRFSGRQFSNSRSEMNVSTLELGDSALYLCASSWGGPPSGDTDTQYFGPGTRLTVL.

This clone was seen a single time. V is TRBV6-6 and J is TRBJ1-5, with D perhaps matching TRBD1 (6 bases). Germline loops: CDR1 MNHNY, CDR2 SVGAGI (reference sequence). V lost 4 bases to trimming and J lost 8 bases, with 21 bases between them. This CDR3 region has 16 residues. The CDR3, as DNA: TGTGCCAGCAGTTCCCGAAAGGTGCGGGGGCAAGAGCCCCAGCATTTT. It codes for CASSSRKVRGQEPQHF.

This chain links TRBV5-1 with TRBJ2-5, with 8 bases that match TRBD1. V gave up 0 bases and J gave up 6 bases; unmatched junction bases: 7. Per germline, CDR1 SGHRS and CDR2 YFSETQ. The CDR3 totals 15 residues. The CDR3 reads CASSLGTGWRQTQYF. The CDR3 region has the DNA TGCGCCAGCAGCTTGGGGACAGGGTGGAGGCAGACCCAGTACTTC.

The CDR3 protein is CASSDSLGGAHDEQFF. The CDR3 nucleotides are TGTGCCAGCAGTGACTCATTGGGGGGGGCCCATGATGAGCAGTTCTTC. The J gene is TRBJ2-1, the V gene TRBV6-4, with a possible D match to TRBD2 (7 bases). CDR1 MRHNA and CDR2 SNTAGT come from the germline V gene. The CDR3 covers 16 residues. V was cut by 0 bases and J by 8 bases, with 17 bases left in between.

V is TRBV6-5 and J is TRBJ1-4; tentatively, D is TRBD1 (6 bases). Trimming removed 5 bases from V and 8 bases from J, with 15 bases in between. Per the germline V gene, CDR1 is MNHEY and CDR2 is SVGAGI. This CDR3 is built from 14 residues. The CDR3 region has the DNA TGTGCCAGCAGTCTCCGGGACAACAACGAAAAACTGTTTTTT. It encodes CASSLRDNNEKLFF.

This chain links TRBV5-4 with TRBJ1-1; D call uncertain. CDR1 SGHNT and CDR2 YYREEE come from the germline V gene (reference sequence). This CDR3 has 16 residues. The V end lost 0 bases, the J end lost 4 bases, and 16 bases lay between the germline ends. The CDR3 loop is CASSLARRQDFTEAFF. CDR3 sequence (DNA): TGTGCCAGCAGCTTGGCGAGGAGGCAGGATTTCACTGAAGCTTTCTTT. Full variable domain (missing parts from reference TRBV5-4 and TRBJ1-1): ETGVTQSPTHLIKTRGQQVTLRCSSQSGHNTVSWYQQALGQGPQFIFQYYREEENGRGNFPPRFSGLQFPNYSSELNVNALELDDSALYLCASSLARRQDFTEAFFGQGTRLTVV.

Worth noting for this clone: A much larger clone is a single base away; this may be a read error. The chain combines TRBV11-1 with TRBJ1-2; D is uncertain. The CDR3 sequence is 12 residues long. Trimming took off 4 bases at V and 2 bases at J, with 5 bases between the two ends. Germline CDR1 and CDR2: SGHAT and FQDESV (reference sequence). CDR3 loop: CASSSGNYGYTF. As DNA, the CDR3 is TGTGCCAGCAGCTCCGGGAACTATGGCTACACCTTC.

The chain links TRBV14 to TRBJ1-1, with 8 bases fitting TRBD1. The length of the CDR3 is 17 residues. Germline values: CDR1 SGHDN, CDR2 FVKESK. With 3 bases clipped from V and 1 base from J, the junction kept 10 bases outside the gene matches. In DNA form, the CDR3 reads TGTGCCAGCAGCCAGTACCCAGGGGGCGCTCGGAACACTGAAGCTTTCTTT. Protein product: CASSQYPGGARNTEAFF. The full variable domain, rest sourced from reference TRBV14 and TRBJ1-1, is EAGVTQFPSHSVIEKGQTVTLRCDPISGHDNLYWYRRVMGKEIKFLLHFVKESKQDESGMPNNRFLAERTGGTYSTLKVQPAELEDSGVYFCASSQYPGGARNTEAFFGQGTRLTVV.

The gene calls are TRBV6-1 and TRBJ1-1; maybe TRBD1 (5 bases). Trimming shortened V by 0 bases and J by 10 bases, and 21 bases separated the two germline ends. The CDR3 totals 16 residues. Germline V CDR1 and CDR2: MNHNS, SASEGT. CDR3 sequence: CASSEALGLGGIGAFF. DNA of the CDR3: TGTGCCAGCAGTGAAGCGCTGGGACTTGGGGGGATTGGAGCTTTCTTT.

The chain employs TRBV18 and TRBJ1-1, with no clear D. CDR1 KGHSH and CDR2 LQKENI come from the germline V gene. The CDR3 runs 13 residues. The ends were cut back, 10 bases at V and 1 base at J, with 13 bases in the middle. CDR3 nucleotides: TGTGCCACTACGGAGGCGGCGAACACTGAAGCTTTCTTT. Its protein is CATTEAANTEAFF. Using reference TRBV18 and TRBJ1-1 for the parts outside the CDR3, the full variable domain is NAGVMQNPRHLVRRRGQEARLRCSPMKGHSHVYWYRQLPEEGLKFMVYLQKENIIDESGMPKERFSAEFPKEGPSILRIQQVVRGDSAAYFCATTEAANTEAFFGQGTRLTVV.

The CDR3 reads CASSLEGGENQNTEAFF. CDR3 in DNA: TGCGCCAGCAGCTTGGAAGGGGGGGAAAACCAGAACACTGAAGCTTTCTTT. The chain is built from TRBV5-1 and TRBJ1-1, with D possibly TRBD1 on 6 matching bases. Germline CDR1 is SGHRS and CDR2 is YFSETQ. V was shortened by 0 bases and J by 1 base, with 16 bases between the two germline ends. The CDR3 contains 17 residues.

The V and J genes are TRBV6-5 and TRBJ1-2; 7 bases fit TRBD1. Germline V gene lookup returns CDR1 MNHEY and CDR2 SVGAGI. This CDR3 is built from 15 residues. Losses at the gene ends were 0 bases for V and 4 bases for J; bases not matched to a gene: 5. CDR3 DNA sequence: TGTGCCAGCAGTTACTCGACCACAGGGGCCTATGGCTACACCTTC. Its translation: CASSYSTTGAYGYTF.

The chain is built from TRBV5-5 and TRBJ1-1; no reliable D call. Trimming shortened V by 4 bases and J by 2 bases, and 12 bases separated the two germline ends. The germline CDR1 and CDR2 sequences are SGHKS and YYEKEE (reference sequence). This CDR3 has 14 amino acids. The CDR3 DNA follows: TGTGCCAGCAGCCCCATTCCGGGAAACACTGAAGCTTTCTTT. This gives the protein CASSPIPGNTEAFF.

The table lists this clone with a count of one. This chain connects TRBV27 to TRBJ1-2, with D unclear. The V gene lost 6 bases and the J gene lost 2 bases, with 13 bases spanning the gap. Germline V gene lookup returns CDR1 MNHEY and CDR2 SMNVEV (reference sequence). This CDR3 is 14 amino acids long. In nucleotides, the CDR3 is TGTGCCAGCAGACCCGGGTCGCTAAACTATGGCTACACCTTC. It translates to CASRPGSLNYGYTF.

This rearrangement joins TRBV13 to TRBJ1-2, with D unresolved. The ends were cut back, 4 bases at V and 2 bases at J, with 14 bases in the middle. This CDR3 has 15 residues. Germline-derived CDR1 and CDR2 are PRHDT and FYEKMQ (reference sequence). The CDR3 is CASSSAEALNYGYTF. Written as DNA, the CDR3 is TGTGCCAGCAGCTCCGCCGAGGCCCTCAACTATGGCTACACCTTC.